What follows is one TCR beta chain and its context. Other DNA sequences in this specimen translate into the identical CDR3. Participants spanned ages 18 to 89 years and resided in roughly 22 US areas. Cohort assignment relied on participant-reported clinical history. The data belong to a study of blood T cell repertoires in COVID-19. In the original workflow: Amplifying reference gene primers gave estimates of nucleated cell counts. Profiled with immunoSEQ multiplex PCR; TCRdb holds only in-frame clones, not every one. V and J calls and clone size are as listed in that table; D and trimming were resolved from the DNA. The data contain about 170,000 clones, about four fifths of them seen just once; the ten biggest clones take up approximately 12%. The specimen was PBMCs or T cells enriched from blood (not recorded which). The sequence was collected from a man aged 45 to 65 who had recovered from COVID-19.

The CDR3 nucleotides read TGTGCCAGCAGCGTAGCCGGGGGGGGCTACAATGAGCAGTTCTTC. It yields the protein CASSVAGGGYNEQFF. The J gene is TRBJ2-1, the V gene TRBV9, with 8 bases matching TRBD2. Looked up from germline, CDR1 is SGDLS and CDR2 is YYNGEE. The CDR3 consists of 15 residues. Germline trimming cut 0 bases from V and 3 bases from J; bases unmatched to any gene: 2.